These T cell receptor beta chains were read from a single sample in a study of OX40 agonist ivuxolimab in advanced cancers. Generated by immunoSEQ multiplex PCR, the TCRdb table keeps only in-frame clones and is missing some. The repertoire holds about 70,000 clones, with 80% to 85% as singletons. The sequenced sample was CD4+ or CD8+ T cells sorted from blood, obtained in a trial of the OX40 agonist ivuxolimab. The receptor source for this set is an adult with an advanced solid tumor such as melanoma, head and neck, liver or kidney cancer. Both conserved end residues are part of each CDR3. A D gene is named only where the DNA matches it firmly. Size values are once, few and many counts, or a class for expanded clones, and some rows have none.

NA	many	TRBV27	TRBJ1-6	CASSWQGLNSPLHF	TGTGCCAGCAGTTGGCAGGGGTTAAACTCACCCCTCCACTTT
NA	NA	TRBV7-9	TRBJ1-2	CASSLAPNNYGYTF	TGTGCCAGCAGCTTAGCACCGAACAACTATGGCTACACCTTC
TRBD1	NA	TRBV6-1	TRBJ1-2	CASTQGTGDYGYTF	TGTGCCAGCACCCAGGGGACAGGGGACTATGGCTACACCTTC
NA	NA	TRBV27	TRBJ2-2	CASSLSWTDTGELFF	TGTGCCAGCAGTTTAAGTTGGACAGACACCGGGGAGCTGTTTTTT
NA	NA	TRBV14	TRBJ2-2	CASSRLDPTATGELFF	TGTGCCAGCAGCCGACTAGACCCCACAGCCACCGGGGAGCTGTTTTTT
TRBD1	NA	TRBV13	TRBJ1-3	CASSSGGYSGNTIYF	TGTGCCAGCAGCTCAGGGGGTTACTCTGGAAACACCATATATTTT
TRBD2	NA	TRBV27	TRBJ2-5	CASSYKRGEGETQYF	TGTGCCAGCAGTTACAAGCGGGGGGAGGGTGAGACCCAGTACTTC
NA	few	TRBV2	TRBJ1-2	CASSPLGSSYGYTF	TGTGCCAGCAGCCCCCTGGGGTCCAGCTATGGCTACACCTTC
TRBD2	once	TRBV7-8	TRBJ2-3	CASSFGLAGGVTTSTDTQYF	TGTGCCAGCAGCTTCGGCCTAGCGGGGGGCGTTACTACTAGCACAGATACGCAGTATTTT
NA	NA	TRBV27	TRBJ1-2	CASTYKLGYGYTF	TGTGCCAGCACCTACAAGCTTGGCTATGGCTACACCTTC
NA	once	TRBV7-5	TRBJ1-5	CVRRPGGQSGQPQHF	TGTGTCAGAAGGCCCGGGGGGCAGTCAGGTCAGCCCCAGCATTTT
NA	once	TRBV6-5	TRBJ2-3	CASRAQSGTQYF	TGTGCCAGCAGAGCGCAAAGCGGTACGCAGTATTTT
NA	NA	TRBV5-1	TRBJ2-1	CASNGGGSDEQFF	TGCGCCAGCAATGGGGGGGGCTCTGATGAGCAGTTCTTC
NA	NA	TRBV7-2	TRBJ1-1	CASSLLMNTEAFF	TGTGCCAGCAGCCTTCTCATGAACACTGAAGCTTTCTTT
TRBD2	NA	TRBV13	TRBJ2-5	CASSVAGPLETQYF	TGTGCCAGCAGCGTAGCGGGGCCCCTTGAGACCCAGTACTTC
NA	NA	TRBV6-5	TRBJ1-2	CASRSSVNYGYTF	TGTGCCAGCAGGTCTTCAGTTAACTATGGCTACACCTTC
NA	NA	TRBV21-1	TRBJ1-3	CASSKGDRLSGNTIYF	TGTGCCAGCAGCAAAGGGGACAGACTTTCTGGAAACACCATATATTTT
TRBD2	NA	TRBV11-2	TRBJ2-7	CASSPTGGAGGSYEQYF	TGTGCCAGCAGCCCCACTGGGGGAGCGGGGGGCTCCTACGAGCAGTACTTC
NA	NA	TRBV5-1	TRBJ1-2	CASSLEGYGYTF	TGCGCCAGCAGCTTGGAGGGCTATGGCTACACCTTC
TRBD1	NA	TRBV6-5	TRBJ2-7	CASSQGQGTYEQYF	TGTGCCAGCAGTCAGGGACAGGGGACCTACGAGCAGTACTTC
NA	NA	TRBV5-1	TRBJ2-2	CASTTQGSTGELFF	TGCGCCAGCACGACACAGGGTTCCACCGGGGAGCTGTTTTTT
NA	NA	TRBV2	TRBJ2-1	CASGGDNRDEQFF	TGTGCCAGCGGGGGGGACAATAGGGATGAGCAGTTCTTC
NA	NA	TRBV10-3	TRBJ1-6	CAITVNLGSPLHF	TGTGCCATCACGGTGAATTTGGGTTCACCCCTCCACTTT
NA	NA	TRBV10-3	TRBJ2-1	CAISERWGEQFF	TGTGCCATCAGTGAGAGGTGGGGGGAGCAGTTCTTC
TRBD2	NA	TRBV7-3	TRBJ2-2	CASSRLATTNTGELFF	TGTGCCAGCAGCCGACTAGCGACGACGAACACCGGGGAGCTGTTTTTT
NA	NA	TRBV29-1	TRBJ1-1	CSVAENTEAFF	TGCAGCGTAGCGGAGAACACTGAAGCTTTCTTT
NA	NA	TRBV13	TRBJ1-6	CASSFTLGNSPLHF	TGTGCCAGCAGCTTTACCTTAGGGAATTCACCCCTCCACTTT
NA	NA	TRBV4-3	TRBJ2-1	CASSSSNNEQFF	TGCGCCAGCAGCAGCAGTAACAATGAGCAGTTCTTC
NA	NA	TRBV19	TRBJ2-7	CASSIGLSYEQYF	TGTGCCAGTAGTATAGGCCTATCCTACGAGCAGTACTTC